What follows are 32 T cell receptor beta chains derived from one specimen sequenced in a study of T cell repertoires in cytomegalovirus infection (dated 2019 in TCRdb). TCRdb records Illumina HiSeq 1500 as the sequencer. TCRdb trimmed public reads at Q25 via fastp, called clones via MiXCR and kept in-frame beta chains. When rows share a CDR3 protein, they turn into one entry using the most common DNA and genes. This sample comprises approximately 630,000 distinct CDR3 sequences, 24% of them detected only once. Approximately 8% of the sample comes from the top ten. Sequencing used CD8+ T cells from PBMCs. These receptors were taken from a human donor in good health (CMV status not recorded). Some clones in this sample may be carry-over from other donors' samples.

Concerning this clonotype itself: This likely comes from a read error, as the CDR3 has no conserved phenylalanine or tryptophan at its end. No DNA is shown, since the ends of the CDR3 on it are uncertain; the CDR3 is the one TCRdb lists. This chain's CDR3 is CASSQDYGLAGALKASL. The chain has TRBV14 and TRBJ2-1; the table's D gene call, TRBD2, was not cross checked with the DNA. Germline V CDR1 and CDR2: SGHDN, FVKESK. A total of 17 residues make up the CDR3, ends included.

This clonotype was recorded many times. The chain couples TRBV6-5 to TRBJ2-7, with D perhaps given as TRBD1 or TRBD2 (6 bases each). Germline assignment: CDR1 MNHEY and CDR2 SVGAGI. The CDR3 is made up of 19 amino acids. Trimming pared 5 bases from V and 2 bases from J, leaving 28 bases between. The CDR3 sequence is CASSQNPPFGGHFPYEQYV. The CDR3 DNA is TGTGCCAGCAGTCAAAACCCCCCCTTCGGGGGCCACTTTCCCTACGAGCAGTACGTC.

The chain couples TRBV6-5 to TRBJ2-1, with 10 bases matching TRBD2. V was clipped by 4 bases and J by 5 bases; unmatched bases: 17. CDR1 and CDR2 (germline): MNHEY, SVGAGI. The CDR3 is 19 amino acids. DNA of the CDR3: TGTGCCAGCAGTTTAATTCAAGAACCTAGCGGGGGAGATAACAATGAGCAGTTCTTC. Its translation: CASSLIQEPSGGDNNEQFF.

This clonotype was observed many times. J is TRBJ1-2 and V is TRBV6-2 or TRBV6-3, with no clear D. Germline CDR1 and CDR2: MNHEY and SVGEGT. This CDR3 spans 10 amino acids. Trimming took off 10 bases at V and 4 bases at J, with 7 bases between the two ends. CDR3 region: CATSGYGYTF. CDR3 DNA: TGTGCCACCTCCGGCTATGGCTACACCTTC.

V usage is TRBV29-1 and J usage is TRBJ1-3; D remains ambiguous. Germline V gene sequence: CDR1 SQVTM, CDR2 ANQGSEA. CDR3 length: 14 residues. Trimming took off 7 bases at V and 0 bases at J, with 13 bases between the two ends. The DNA of the CDR3 is TGCAGCGCTCTACCTTACAGCTCTGGAAACACCATATATTTT. Its protein product is CSALPYSSGNTIYF.

In its sample, this clonotype was seen a few times. This sequence joins TRBV7-9 and TRBJ2-4, with D maybe TRBD2 (6 bases). V was pared by 6 bases and J by 1 base, with 13 bases between. Germline CDR1 SEHNR, CDR2 FQNEAQ (reference sequence). CDR3 length: 15 residues. The CDR3 DNA reads TGTGCCAGCAGAGGGGACTCCAAGGCCAAAAACATTCAGTACTTC. It specifies CASRGDSKAKNIQYF.

Concerning this clonotype: A read error is possible here, since a much larger clone lies one base away. The chain employs TRBV7-6 and TRBJ2-2; D ambiguous. The CDR3 runs to 13 residues. The germline gives CDR1 SGHVS, CDR2 FNYEAQ. CDR3 in amino acids: CANSPPTPGELFF. The CDR3 nucleotides are TGTGCCAACAGCCCACCCACCCCCGGGGAGCTGTTTTTT.

This clonotype was counted only a few times. The chain employs TRBV7-8 and TRBJ2-1, with TRBD2 as a possible D gene (7 bases). Germline-derived CDR1 and CDR2 are SGHVS and FQNEAQ. This CDR3 spans 14 amino acids. V was cut by 1 base and J by 7 bases, with 11 bases left in between. The CDR3 protein is CASSLEGGGNEQFF. CDR3 sequence (DNA): TGTGCCAGCAGCTTAGAGGGGGGGGGGAATGAGCAGTTCTTC.

About this clonotype: This may come from a read error, since a much larger clone is one base off. The chain couples TRBV7-9 to TRBJ2-1; D is unclear. Per the germline V gene, CDR1 is SEHNR and CDR2 is FQNEAQ (reference sequence). This CDR3 region has 13 residues. The CDR3 DNA reads TGTGTCAGCAGTCTCTCTCGCTACAATGAGCAGTTCTTC. Translation: CVSSLSRYNEQFF. The full variable domain, with the rest looked up from reference TRBV7-9 and TRBJ2-1, is DTGVSQNPRHKITKRGQNVTFRCDPISEHNRLYWYRQTLGQGPEFLTYFQNEAQLEKSRLLSDRFSAERPKGSFSTLEIQRTEQGDSAMYLCVSSLSRYNEQFFGPGTRLTVL.

The chain employs TRBV28 and TRBJ1-5; D is uncertain. Deletions cut 1 base from V and 2 bases from J, with 18 bases between. This CDR3 has 18 residues. Germline V gene lookup returns CDR1 MDHEN and CDR2 SYDVKM. As DNA, the CDR3 is TGTGCCAGCAGTTTATACCCCCCCGACAAATTCGGCAATCAGCCCCAGCATTTT. This sequence encodes CASSLYPPDKFGNQPQHF.

The chain uses TRBV6-2 or TRBV6-3 and TRBJ2-7, with TRBD1 matching over 9 bases. Germline V gene sequence: CDR1 MNHEY, CDR2 SVGEGT. J lost 2 bases, V lost 6 bases, and 11 bases had no gene match. CDR3 length: 16 amino acids. The CDR3 loop is CASSHPGGTGTYEQYF. The DNA for the CDR3 is TGTGCCAGCAGCCACCCTGGGGGGACAGGGACCTACGAGCAGTACTTC.

This clonotype was observed at least ten times. This chain's CDR3 is CASSPRQGDYNEQFF. CDR3 coding DNA: TGTGCCAGCAGCCCCAGACAGGGAGATTACAATGAGCAGTTCTTC. The chain links TRBV7-9 to TRBJ2-1; 7 nucleotides line up with TRBD1. The CDR3 spans 15 residues. With 5 bases clipped from V and 4 bases from J, the junction kept 8 bases outside the gene matches. The germline CDR1 and CDR2 sequences are SEHNR and FQNEAQ (reference sequence).

This clonotype occurred a few times. CDR3 loop: CSATPRTDVDEQYV. CDR3 nucleotide sequence: TGCAGTGCAACGCCCAGAACCGACGTGGACGAGCAGTACGTC. The V gene is TRBV20-1, the J gene TRBJ2-7; D remains ambiguous. The germline V gene has CDR1 DFQATT and CDR2 SNEGSKA (reference sequence). The CDR3 loop spans 14 amino acids. V was shortened by 6 bases and J by 5 bases, with 20 bases between the two germline ends.

Ten or more counts support this clonotype. This chain uses TRBV28 with TRBJ1-1; tentative D call: TRBD1 (6 bases). The CDR3 is made up of 13 amino acids. Germline CDR1 MDHEN, CDR2 SYDVKM. With 6 bases removed from V and 4 bases from J, the gap between germline ends came to 12 bases. CDR3 nucleotide sequence: TGTGCCAGCAGCTTTCCGGGGGCCACTGAAGCTTTCTTT. This translates into CASSFPGATEAFF. Full variable domain (outside the CDR3, taken from reference TRBV28 and TRBJ1-1): DVKVTQSSRYLVKRTGEKVFLECVQDMDHENMFWYRQDPGLGLRLIYFSYDVKMKEKGDIPEGYSVSREKKERFSLILESASTNQTSMYLCASSFPGATEAFFGQGTRLTVV.

This CDR3 is CASSLSGGAVNEQFF. The CDR3 DNA is TGTGCCAGCAGCTTGAGCGGGGGGGCGGTCAATGAGCAGTTCTTC. The V gene is TRBV7-9, the J gene TRBJ2-1, with 10 nucleotides matching TRBD2. V trimming: 3 bases; J trimming: 6 bases; junction bases outside the gene matches: 5. Germline V gene sequence: CDR1 SEHNR, CDR2 FQNEAQ (reference sequence). CDR3 length: 15 amino acids.

A few counts support this clonotype. The chain couples TRBV27 to TRBJ1-3; no clear D gene. The germline V and J ends were trimmed by 5 bases and 1 base, with 6 bases remaining between them. The CDR3 contains 13 residues. Germline CDR1 is MNHEY and CDR2 is SMNVEV (reference sequence). DNA for the CDR3: TGTGCCAGCAGTGGGAAATCTGGAAACACCATATATTTT. This translates into CASSGKSGNTIYF.

The rearrangement links TRBV15 to TRBJ2-1; D not certain. V was trimmed by 3 bases and J by 7 bases, leaving 7 bases between them. The CDR3 sequence is 12 residues long. The germline V gene encodes CDR1 LNHNV and CDR2 YYDKDF (reference sequence). The CDR3 coding sequence is TGTGCCACCAGCAGCTCATGGAATGAGCAGTTCTTC. This gives the protein CATSSSWNEQFF. Filled out from reference TRBV15 and TRBJ2-1, the complete variable domain reads DAMVIQNPRYQVTQFGKPVTLSCSQTLNHNVMYWYQQKSSQAPKLLFHYYDKDFNNEADTPDNFQSRRPNTSFCFLDIRSPGLGDTAMYLCATSSSWNEQFFGPGTRLTVL.

This clonotype was recorded a few times. This chain joins TRBV7-9 and TRBJ2-1; D gene ambiguous. Trimming pared 5 bases from V and 6 bases from J, leaving 8 bases between. The CDR3 length is 12 residues. Germline V gene data show CDR1 as SEHNR and CDR2 as FQNEAQ (reference sequence). CDR3 DNA: TGTGCCAGCAGCCCGGTGTCCAATGAGCAGTTCTTC. It is translated as CASSPVSNEQFF.

This clonotype was seen only a few times. The CDR3 DNA is TGCGCCAGCAGCGCACACGAATCCCAAGAGACCCAGTACTTC. Protein sequence: CASSAHESQETQYF. The chain links TRBV4-1 to TRBJ2-5; D gene uncertain. Germline V CDR1 and CDR2: MGHRA, YSYEKL. The CDR3 loop spans 14 amino acids. V shed 5 bases and J shed 1 base, with 11 bases lying between them.

The rearrangement uses TRBV2 and TRBJ2-7; D remains ambiguous. This CDR3 comprises 13 residues. V was shortened by 1 base and J by 2 bases, with 6 bases between the two germline ends. Per the germline V gene, CDR1 is SNHLY and CDR2 is FYNNEI. Here the CDR3 DNA reads TGTGCCAGCAGTGAAGGGATCACCTACGAGCAGTACTTC. Amino acid sequence: CASSEGITYEQYF.

CDR3 region: CSARDLIGLAGATYNEQFF. CDR3 bases: TGCAGTGCTAGAGATCTTATAGGGCTAGCGGGGGCCACCTACAATGAGCAGTTCTTC. The rearrangement links TRBV20-1 to TRBJ2-1; 10 nucleotides match TRBD2. CDR3 length: 19 residues. The V gene's germline CDR1 is DFQATT and CDR2 SNEGSKA (reference sequence). J was trimmed by 2 bases and V by 0 bases; bases with no gene match: 13.

This chain joins TRBV6-8 and TRBJ2-1, with D perhaps given as TRBD1 or TRBD2 (7 bases each). Germline CDR1 MNHGY, CDR2 SAAAGT. Trimming left V 2 bases short and J 7 bases short, with 21 bases between. CDR3 length: 17 amino acids. The CDR3 here is CASSYGAGGEWGNEQFF. Written as DNA, the CDR3 is TGTGCCAGCAGTTACGGGGCAGGGGGGGAATGGGGAAATGAGCAGTTCTTC.

Notes on this clonotype: A junction end diverges from the germline sequence, so it may reflect a read error. The rearrangement joins TRBV7-6 to TRBJ1-1; no definite D call. Germline-derived CDR1 and CDR2 are SGHVS and FNYEAQ. The CDR3 is 11 residues long. The CDR3 loop reads CVSSLFTEAFF. In nucleotides, the CDR3 is TGTGTCAGCAGCTTATTCACTGAAGCTTTCTTT. Based on the CDR3 plus reference TRBV7-6 and TRBJ1-1, the full variable domain is GAGVSQSPRYKVTKRGQDVALRCDPISGHVSLYWYRQALGQGPEFLTYFNYEAQQDKSGLPNDRFSAERPEGSISTLTIQRTEQRDSAMYRCVSSLFTEAFFGQGTRLTVV.

This clonotype was seen only a few times. V and J are TRBV7-9 and TRBJ2-5; D may be TRBD1 (5 bases). The CDR3 loop spans 15 amino acids. With 5 bases removed from V and 5 bases from J, the gap between germline ends came to 18 bases. Per the germline V gene, CDR1 is SEHNR and CDR2 is FQNEAQ (reference sequence). CDR3 nucleotide sequence: TGTGCCAGCAGCCCCCGCAGGGCCCTCGGGGAGACCCAGTACTTC. It is translated as CASSPRRALGETQYF.

In this sample, this clonotype turned up many times. The chain links TRBV7-9 to TRBJ2-2; 12 bases match TRBD2. CDR3 length: 20 residues. J was trimmed by 1 base and V by 4 bases; bases with no gene match: 13. Per germline, CDR1 SEHNR and CDR2 FQNEAQ (reference sequence). CDR3 DNA sequence: TGTGCCAGCAGCTCAACGATGCTAGCGGGGGGGCATGAGAACACCGGGGAGCTGTTTTTT. Amino acid sequence: CASSSTMLAGGHENTGELFF. The complete variable domain, with remaining parts taken from reference TRBV7-9 and TRBJ2-2, reads DTGVSQNPRHKITKRGQNVTFRCDPISEHNRLYWYRQTLGQGPEFLTYFQNEAQLEKSRLLSDRFSAERPKGSFSTLEIQRTEQGDSAMYLCASSSTMLAGGHENTGELFFGEGSRLTVL.

This clonotype was picked up a small number of times. The chain has TRBV3-1 and TRBJ1-4; tentatively, D is TRBD1 (5 bases). This CDR3 is built from 19 residues. CDR1 is LGHDT, CDR2 YNNKEL, per germline (reference sequence). Trimming took 0 bases from V and 4 from J, leaving 21 bases between them. The CDR3 nucleotides are TGTGCCAGCAGCCAAGATCGATGGCGCGCGGGGCAGGGTAATGAAAAACTGTTTTTT. It specifies CASSQDRWRAGQGNEKLFF.

This clonotype has only a few counts. The V gene is TRBV6-1, the J gene TRBJ2-1; D may be TRBD2 (6 bases). Germline lookup yields CDR1 MNHNS and CDR2 SASEGT. The CDR3 length is 13 residues. Deletions cut 6 bases from V and 6 bases from J, with 12 bases between. CDR3 bases: TGTGCCAGCAGCCGCGGGGAGGTCAATGAGCAGTTCTTC. Amino acids: CASSRGEVNEQFF.

At least ten counts were recorded for this clonotype. V and J are TRBV24-1 and TRBJ2-1, with 10 positions matching TRBD1. CDR3 length: 16 amino acids. CDR1 is KGHDR, CDR2 SFDVKD, per germline. Trimming at V came to 3 bases and at J to 4 bases, leaving 5 bases not matched to a gene. The CDR3 protein is CATSDTDRGPYNEQFF. CDR3 DNA: TGTGCCACCAGTGATACCGACAGGGGGCCGTACAATGAGCAGTTCTTC.

This chain joins TRBV9 and TRBJ2-3, with D unclear. This CDR3 has 13 residues. With 8 bases removed from V and 2 bases from J, the gap between germline ends came to 12 bases. CDR1 is SGDLS, CDR2 YYNGEE, per germline. The CDR3 coding sequence is TGTGCCAGGGACGTCTACTTCACAGATACGCAGTATTTT. Encoded protein: CARDVYFTDTQYF.

As to this clonotype: Just one base apart from a much larger clone, this may be a read error. The chain combines TRBV7-9 with TRBJ2-7, with D possibly matching TRBD1 (5 bases). The CDR3 runs to 16 residues. The germline V gene has CDR1 SEHNR and CDR2 FQNEAQ (reference sequence). The CDR3 region is CANSLPATGLTYEQYF. The CDR3, as DNA: TGTGCCAACAGCTTACCCGCTACAGGCTTAACCTACGAGCAGTACTTC.

This clonotype was found a few times. The chain carries TRBV7-6 and TRBJ1-2; a weak D match, TRBD1 (5 bases). V dropped 5 bases and J dropped 6 bases, with 22 bases sitting between them. Germline-derived CDR1 and CDR2 are SGHVS and FNYEAQ. The CDR3 sequence is 16 residues long. CDR3 sequence reads: CASSPPGTPGENGYTF. Here the CDR3 DNA reads TGTGCCAGCAGCCCCCCCGGGACCCCTGGGGAAAATGGCTACACCTTC.

This sequence joins TRBV12-3 or TRBV12-4 and TRBJ2-1; D remains ambiguous. The V end was cut by 7 bases, the J end by 10 bases, with 14 bases between. The CDR3 runs 12 residues. CDR3 in amino acids: CASTPGLREQFF. Here the CDR3 DNA reads TGTGCCAGCACCCCAGGTCTCAGGGAGCAGTTCTTC.